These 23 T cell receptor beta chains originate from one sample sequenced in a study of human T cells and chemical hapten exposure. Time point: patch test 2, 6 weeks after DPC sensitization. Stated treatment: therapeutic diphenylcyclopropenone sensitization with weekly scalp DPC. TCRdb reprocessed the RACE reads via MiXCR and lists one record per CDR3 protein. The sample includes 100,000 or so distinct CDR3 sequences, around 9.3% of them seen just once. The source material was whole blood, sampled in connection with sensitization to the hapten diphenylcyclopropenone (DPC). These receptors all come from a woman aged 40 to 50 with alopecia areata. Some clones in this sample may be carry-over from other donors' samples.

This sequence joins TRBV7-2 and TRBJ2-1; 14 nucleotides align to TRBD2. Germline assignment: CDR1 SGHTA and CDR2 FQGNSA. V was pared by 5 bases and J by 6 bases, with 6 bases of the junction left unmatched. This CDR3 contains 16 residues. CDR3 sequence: CASSVRLAGGSNEQFF. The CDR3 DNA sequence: TGTGCCAGCAGCGTCAGACTAGCGGGAGGGAGCAATGAGCAGTTCTTC.

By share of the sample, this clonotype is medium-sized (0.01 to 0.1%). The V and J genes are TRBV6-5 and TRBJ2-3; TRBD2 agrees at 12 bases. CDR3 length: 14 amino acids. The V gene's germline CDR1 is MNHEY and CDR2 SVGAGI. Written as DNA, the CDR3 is TGTGGCACGACTAGCGGGAGAGCGTCAGATACGCAGTATTTT. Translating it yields CGTTSGRASDTQYF.

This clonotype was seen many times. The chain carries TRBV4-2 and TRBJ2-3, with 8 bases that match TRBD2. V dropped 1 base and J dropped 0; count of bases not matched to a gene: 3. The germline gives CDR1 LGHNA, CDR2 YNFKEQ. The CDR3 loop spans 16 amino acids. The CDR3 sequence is CASSQGPSGSTDTQYF. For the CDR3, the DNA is TGTGCCAGCAGCCAAGGCCCTAGCGGGAGCACAGATACGCAGTATTTT.

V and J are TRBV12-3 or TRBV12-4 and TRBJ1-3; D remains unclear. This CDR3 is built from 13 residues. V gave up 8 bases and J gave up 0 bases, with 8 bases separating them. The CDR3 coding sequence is TGTGCCAGCCTGCCTAACTCTGGAAACACCATATATTTT. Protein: CASLPNSGNTIYF.

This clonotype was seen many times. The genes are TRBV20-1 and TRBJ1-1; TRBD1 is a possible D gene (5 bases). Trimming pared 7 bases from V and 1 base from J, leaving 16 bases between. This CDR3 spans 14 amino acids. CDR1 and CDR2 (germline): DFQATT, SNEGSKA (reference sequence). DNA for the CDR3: TGCAGTGGGCACGAGCAGGGAGGGAACACTGAAGCTTTCTTT. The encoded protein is CSGHEQGGNTEAFF.

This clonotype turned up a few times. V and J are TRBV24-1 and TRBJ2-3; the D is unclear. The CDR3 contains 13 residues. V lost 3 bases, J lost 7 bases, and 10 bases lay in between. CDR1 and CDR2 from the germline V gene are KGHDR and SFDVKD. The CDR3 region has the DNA TGTGCCACCAGTGATGGACGGCAATATACGCAGTATTTT. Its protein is CATSDGRQYTQYF.

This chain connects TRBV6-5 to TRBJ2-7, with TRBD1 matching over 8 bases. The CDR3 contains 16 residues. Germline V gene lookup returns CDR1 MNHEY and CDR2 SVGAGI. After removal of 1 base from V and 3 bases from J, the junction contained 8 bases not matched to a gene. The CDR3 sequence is CASSYFVGTGLYEQYF. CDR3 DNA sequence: TGTGCCAGCAGTTACTTTGTAGGGACAGGACTCTACGAGCAGTACTTC.

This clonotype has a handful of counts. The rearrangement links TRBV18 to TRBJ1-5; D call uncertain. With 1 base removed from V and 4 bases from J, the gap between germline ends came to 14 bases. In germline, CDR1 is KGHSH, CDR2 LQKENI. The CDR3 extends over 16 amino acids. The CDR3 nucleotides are TGTGCCAGCTCACCACTCTCACCTGGGGTGAATCAGCCCCAGCATTTT. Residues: CASSPLSPGVNQPQHF.

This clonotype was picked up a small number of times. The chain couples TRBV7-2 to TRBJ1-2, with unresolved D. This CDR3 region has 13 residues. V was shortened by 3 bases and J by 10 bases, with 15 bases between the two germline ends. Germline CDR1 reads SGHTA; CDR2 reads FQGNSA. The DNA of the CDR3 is TGTGCCAGCAGCTTTCAGGCCCGTTTTCCCTACACCTTC. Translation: CASSFQARFPYTF.

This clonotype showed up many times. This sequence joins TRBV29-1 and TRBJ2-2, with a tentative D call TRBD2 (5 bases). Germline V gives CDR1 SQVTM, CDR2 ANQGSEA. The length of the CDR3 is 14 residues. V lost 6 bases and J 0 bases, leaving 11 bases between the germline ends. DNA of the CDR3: TGCAGCGTCCTGAGCGGTCCGAACACCGGGGAGCTGTTTTTT. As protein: CSVLSGPNTGELFF.

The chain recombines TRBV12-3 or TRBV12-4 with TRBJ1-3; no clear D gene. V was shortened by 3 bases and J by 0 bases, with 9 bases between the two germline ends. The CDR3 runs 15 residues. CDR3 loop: CASSFGRASGNTIYF. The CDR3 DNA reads TGTGCCAGCAGTTTTGGACGGGCCTCTGGAAACACCATATATTTT.

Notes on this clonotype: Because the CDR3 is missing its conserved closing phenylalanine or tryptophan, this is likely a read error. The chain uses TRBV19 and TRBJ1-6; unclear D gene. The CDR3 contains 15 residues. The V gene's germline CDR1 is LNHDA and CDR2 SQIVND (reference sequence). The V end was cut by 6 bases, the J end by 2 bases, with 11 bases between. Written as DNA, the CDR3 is TGTGCCAGTAGCAACGCGTATACCTATAATTCACCCCTCCACTTA. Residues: CASSNAYTYNSPLHL.

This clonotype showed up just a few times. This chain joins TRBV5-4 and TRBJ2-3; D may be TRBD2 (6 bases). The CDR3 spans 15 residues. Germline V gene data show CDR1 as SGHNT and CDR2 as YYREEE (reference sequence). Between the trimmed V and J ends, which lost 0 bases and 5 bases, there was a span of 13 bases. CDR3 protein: CASSLGGVSEDTQYF. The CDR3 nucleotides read TGTGCCAGCAGCTTGGGGGGGGTGTCGGAAGATACGCAGTATTTT.

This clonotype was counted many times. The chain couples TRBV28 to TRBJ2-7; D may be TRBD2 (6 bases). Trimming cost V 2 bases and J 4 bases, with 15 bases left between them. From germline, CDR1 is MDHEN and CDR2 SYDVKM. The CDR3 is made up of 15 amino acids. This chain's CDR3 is CASSLGGVITYEQYF. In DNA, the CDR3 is TGTGCCAGCAGTTTAGGAGGGGTTATTACTTACGAGCAGTACTTC.

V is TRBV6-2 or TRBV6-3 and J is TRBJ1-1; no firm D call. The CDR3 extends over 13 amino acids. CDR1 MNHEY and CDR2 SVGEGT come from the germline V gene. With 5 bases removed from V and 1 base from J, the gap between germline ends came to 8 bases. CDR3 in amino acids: CASSHTENTEAFF. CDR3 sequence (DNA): TGTGCCAGCAGTCATACAGAGAACACTGAAGCTTTCTTT.

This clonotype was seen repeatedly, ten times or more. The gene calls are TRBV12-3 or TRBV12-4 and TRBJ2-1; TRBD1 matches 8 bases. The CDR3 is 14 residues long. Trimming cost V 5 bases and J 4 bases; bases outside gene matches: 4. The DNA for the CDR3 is TGTGCCAGCAGTGTGACAGGGGCGTACAATGAGCAGTTCTTC. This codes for CASSVTGAYNEQFF.

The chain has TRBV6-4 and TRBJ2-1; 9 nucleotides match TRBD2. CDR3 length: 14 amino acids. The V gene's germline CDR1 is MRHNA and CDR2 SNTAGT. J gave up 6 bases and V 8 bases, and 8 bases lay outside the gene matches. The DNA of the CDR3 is TGTGCCAGCGCCCGGACTAGCGACCCCAATGAGCAGTTCTTC. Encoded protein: CASARTSDPNEQFF.

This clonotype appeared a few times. The CDR3 protein is CASHRVYEQYF. For the CDR3, the DNA is TGTGCCAGCCACAGGGTATACGAGCAGTACTTC. The chain uses TRBV25-1 and TRBJ2-7, with D possibly being TRBD1 (6 bases). V gave up 8 bases and J gave up 4 bases, with 9 bases separating them. Germline CDR1 MGHDK, CDR2 SYGVNS. The CDR3 covers 11 residues.

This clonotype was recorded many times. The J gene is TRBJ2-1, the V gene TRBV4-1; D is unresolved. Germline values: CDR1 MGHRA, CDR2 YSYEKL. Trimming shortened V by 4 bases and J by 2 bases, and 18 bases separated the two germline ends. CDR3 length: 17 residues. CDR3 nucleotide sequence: TGCGCCAGCAGCCGCTCACCCTCCGAGTTCACCTACAATGAGCAGTTCTTC. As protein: CASSRSPSEFTYNEQFF.

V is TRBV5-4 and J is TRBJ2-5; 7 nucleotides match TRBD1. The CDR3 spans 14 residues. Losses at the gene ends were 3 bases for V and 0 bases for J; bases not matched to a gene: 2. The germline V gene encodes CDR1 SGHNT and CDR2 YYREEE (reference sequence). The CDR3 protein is CASSSTGYQETQYF. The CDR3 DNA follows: TGTGCCAGCAGCTCGACAGGGTACCAAGAGACCCAGTACTTC.

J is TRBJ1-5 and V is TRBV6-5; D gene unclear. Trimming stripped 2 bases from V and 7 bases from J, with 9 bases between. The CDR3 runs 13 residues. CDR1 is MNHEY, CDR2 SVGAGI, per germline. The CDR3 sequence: CASSYRPEQPQHF. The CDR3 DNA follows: TGTGCCAGCAGTTACAGACCTGAACAGCCCCAGCATTTT.

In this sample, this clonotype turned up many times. For the CDR3, the DNA is TGTGCCAGCAGCCCCAGCGGGAGGGAAGAGCAGTACTTC. Protein sequence: CASSPSGREEQYF. The chain employs TRBV7-2 and TRBJ2-7; 10 nucleotides agree with TRBD2. Germline-derived CDR1 and CDR2 are SGHTA and FQGNSA. CDR3 size: 13 residues. V shed 5 bases and J 7 bases; nucleotides not matched to a gene: 5.

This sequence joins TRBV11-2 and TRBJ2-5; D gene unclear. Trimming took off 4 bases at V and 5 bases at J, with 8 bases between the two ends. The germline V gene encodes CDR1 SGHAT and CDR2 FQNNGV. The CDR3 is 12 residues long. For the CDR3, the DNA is TGTGCCAGCAGCTCCGACGGGGAGACCCAGTACTTC. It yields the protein CASSSDGETQYF.